This T cell receptor beta chain was identified during a study of cytomegalovirus exposure and HLA in healthy donors. The study's findings and limits: Researchers counted around 160 TCR beta chains as cytomegalovirus-associated. Certain sequence variants were highly shared and formed a cluster, and this cluster was likely a sequencing artifact.

Details on this clone: Its specificity is not known.

13 Jbeta primers and 60 Vbeta primers were used for the PCR. Produced via immunoSEQ multiplex PCR; TCRdb's table is partial and in-frame only. The table records 100,000 to 150,000 clones, around 78% of them present only once. Germline CDR1 KGHSH, CDR2 LQKENI. The CDR3 totals 14 residues. With 4 bases removed from V and 5 bases from J, the gap between germline ends came to 12 bases. The TCR was taken from a man aged 18 to 29 in good health and CMV-seropositive. The chain couples TRBV18 to TRBJ1-5; a weak D match, TRBD1 (6 bases). Sequenced input: PBMCs. The CDR3 reads CASSLGQNYQPQHF. The CDR3, as DNA: TGTGCCAGCTCACTCGGACAGAATTATCAGCCCCAGCATTTT.